This is a list of T cell receptor beta chains from one sample in a study of cytomegalovirus exposure and HLA in healthy donors. The repertoire was sequenced with immunoSEQ multiplex PCR; TCRdb's copy has only in-frame clones and lacks some. The sample holds about 170,000 clones, 60% to 80% seen once. Sequenced material: PBMCs. These receptors were taken from a woman aged 50 to 65 in good health and CMV-seropositive. CDR3s include the opening cysteine and the closing phenylalanine or tryptophan. Fields, in order: clone size, V gene, D gene, J gene, CDR3 DNA, CDR3 protein. A D gene is named only where the DNA matches it firmly. Size is stated for part of the rows, as once, few or many counts, or as a class when the clone is expanded.

>NA|TRBV28|NA|TRBJ1-1
TGTGCCAGCAGTCCCGAAACGGGGGGATACACTGAAGCTTTCTTT
CASSPETGGYTEAFF
>few|TRBV4-1|TRBD1|TRBJ1-2
TGCGCCAGCAGCCAAGAGGCAGGGGGCTTCACCGATGGCTACACCTTC
CASSQEAGGFTDGYTF
>NA|TRBV5-8|TRBD1|TRBJ1-1
TGTGCCAGCAGCCCCCGGGGACAGGGGAACACTGAAGCTTTCTTT
CASSPRGQGNTEAFF
>NA|TRBV27|TRBD2|TRBJ2-7
TGTGCCAGCAGTCCCGGGACTAGCGGGAACCTCCAGTACTTC
CASSPGTSGNLQYF
>few|TRBV19|NA|TRBJ2-7
TGTGCCAGTAGTATGTACGGTCCCTCGACAGCCCTAACTTACGAGCAGTACTTC
CASSMYGPSTALTYEQYF
>NA|TRBV29-1|NA|TRBJ1-1
TGCAGCACTGACACTGAAGCTTTCTTT
CSTDTEAFF
>once|TRBV5-1|NA|TRBJ1-1
TGCGCCAGCAGCTTAACGGGGGACACTGAAGCTTTCTTT
CASSLTGDTEAFF
>NA|TRBV15|NA|TRBJ1-1
TGTGCCACCAGCAGTTGGGGCAGGAACACTGAAGCTTTCTTT
CATSSWGRNTEAFF
>NA|TRBV5-8|TRBD1|TRBJ1-2
TGTGCCAGCAGCCTGGATGGGATAAGGGGGCCTGTCTATGGCTACACCTTC
CASSLDGIRGPVYGYTF
>NA|TRBV2|NA|TRBJ2-3
TGTGCCAGCAGATTACGGGGATCGGCAGATACGCAGTATTTT
CASRLRGSADTQYF
>NA|TRBV18|TRBD1|TRBJ1-2
TGTGCCAGCTCACGCGGACAGGGAGGGAACTATGGCTACACCTTC
CASSRGQGGNYGYTF
>NA|TRBV28|NA|TRBJ2-2
TGTGCCAGCAGTTTTAGGTTGGGGCGGGGTCCCGGGGAGCTGTTTTTT
CASSFRLGRGPGELFF
>NA|TRBV7-2|NA|TRBJ1-1
TGTGCCAGCAGCGCATCATGGGGGCCAGGCACTGAAGCTTTCTTT
CASSASWGPGTEAFF
>NA|TRBV5-5|TRBD1|TRBJ2-5
TGTGCCAGCAGCTTTACAGGGGGCGTTGAGACCCAGTACTTC
CASSFTGGVETQYF
>NA|TRBV5-1|TRBD1|TRBJ1-2
TGCGCCAGCAGCTTGGGACAGGGGGCTTATGGCTACACCTTC
CASSLGQGAYGYTF
>NA|TRBV28|NA|TRBJ1-5
TGTGCCAGCAGTCGAGGGGGTAGCAATCAGCCCCAGCATTTT
CASSRGGSNQPQHF
>NA|TRBV4-2|NA|TRBJ2-1
TGTGCCAGCAGCCAAGCACTGGGGCGGGGAAATGAGCAGTTCTTC
CASSQALGRGNEQFF
>NA|TRBV6-1|NA|TRBJ1-1
TGTGCCAGCAGTGCACAGATTCAAATGAACACTGAAGCTTTCTTT
CASSAQIQMNTEAFF
>NA|TRBV6-4|TRBD2|TRBJ2-1
TGTGCCAGCAGTGATCTAGCGGGGGGGCACAGTGAGCAGTTCTTC
CASSDLAGGHSEQFF
>NA|TRBV29-1|TRBD1|TRBJ2-7
TGCAGCGTTGAAGGGTCGACAGGGGACTCCCCCTACGAGCAGTACTTC
CSVEGSTGDSPYEQYF
>NA|TRBV15|NA|TRBJ2-4
TGTGCCACCAGCAGCGGAGGGCTACAGGTCAAAAACATTCAGTACTTC
CATSSGGLQVKNIQYF
>NA|TRBV6-6|TRBD1|TRBJ1-1
TGTGCCAGCAGTTGGGACAGGGGGCAGGCTTTCTTT
CASSWDRGQAFF
>NA|TRBV10-3|TRBD2|TRBJ2-6
TGTGCCATCGGGACTAGTCATGGCTCTGGGGCCAACGTCCTGACTTTC
CAIGTSHGSGANVLTF
>NA|TRBV29-1|NA|TRBJ2-3
TGCAGCGTTGAATGGCCCAACACAGATACGCAGTATTTT
CSVEWPNTDTQYF
>NA|TRBV5-4|NA|TRBJ2-3
TGTGCCAGCAGCTTCCAAGGCCGGGGCACAGATACGCAGTATTTT
CASSFQGRGTDTQYF
>few|TRBV11-3|NA|TRBJ1-6
TGTGCCAGCAGCTTTGACGGAGGAAATTCACCCCTCCACTTT
CASSFDGGNSPLHF
>NA|TRBV18|TRBD2|TRBJ2-3
TGTGCCAGCTCACCCTCCCTTCCTAGCGGGAGCACAGATACGCAGTATTTT
CASSPSLPSGSTDTQYF
>NA|TRBV7-9|NA|TRBJ2-7
TGTGCCAGCAGCTTACAGGGATACGAGCAGTACTTC
CASSLQGYEQYF
>NA|TRBV6-1|NA|TRBJ1-3
TGTGCCGGAGAACAGGGCTCTGGAAACACCATATATTTT
CAGEQGSGNTIYF
>NA|TRBV5-1|NA|TRBJ1-5
TGCGCCAGCAGCTTGGAGGCGCGGGGGGCCAGCAATCAGCCCCAGCATTTT
CASSLEARGASNQPQHF
>NA|TRBV30|NA|TRBJ1-1
TGTGCCTGGACACGACCTGGGAGGGGGAACACTGAAGCTTTCTTT
CAWTRPGRGNTEAFF
>NA|TRBV6-6|NA|TRBJ2-3
TGTGCCAGCAGTAAGTCGGCGGGGTCGCAGTATTTT
CASSKSAGSQYF
>NA|TRBV19|NA|TRBJ2-7
TGTGCCAGTAGCCTCGCGGACAGGACTAGCCTTCAATCCTACGAGCAGTACTTC
CASSLADRTSLQSYEQYF
>NA|TRBV7-2|TRBD2|TRBJ2-4
TGTGCCAGCAGCTTAGAGGTAGCGGGAGCCAGTTTGGACTTC
CASSLEVAGASLDF
>NA|TRBV2|NA|TRBJ1-1
TGTGCCAGCACCGAAGGGAGGGGAGGAACTGAAGCTTTCTTT
CASTEGRGGTEAFF
>once|TRBV6-5|TRBD1|TRBJ1-2
TGTGCCAGCAGTTACTCGTTCGGGACAGCATATGGCTACACCTTC
CASSYSFGTAYGYTF
>NA|TRBV18|NA|TRBJ1-1
TGTGCCAGCTCACAGCAGGGAACCAACCTCCAGAACACTGAAGCTTTCTTT
CASSQQGTNLQNTEAFF
>NA|TRBV5-1|TRBD1|TRBJ2-3
TGCGCCAGCAGCACCGGGACAGGGGGCCGTAGCACAGATACGCAGTATTTT
CASSTGTGGRSTDTQYF
>NA|TRBV19|NA|TRBJ1-5
TGTGCCAGTAGCCCTGACAGAACCTATAGCAATCAGCCCCAGCATTTT
CASSPDRTYSNQPQHF
>once|TRBV2|NA|TRBJ2-1
TGTGCCAGAGGGGGGGGTTCCTCCTACAATGAGCAGTTCTTC
CARGGGSSYNEQFF
>few|TRBV11-2|NA|TRBJ1-1
TGTGCCAGCAGCTTAGGACAGGTACGACTGAACACTGAAGCTTTCTTT
CASSLGQVRLNTEAFF
>NA|TRBV5-1|TRBD1|TRBJ2-5
TGCGCCAGCAGCTTGTTACAGGGGGAGACCCAGTACTTC
CASSLLQGETQYF
>NA|TRBV7-2|NA|TRBJ1-5
TGTGCCAGCAGCCTCGGAATCTCCGCGGCCCAGCATTTT
CASSLGISAAQHF
>NA|TRBV19|TRBD1|TRBJ1-5
TGTGCCAGCGAAGGACAGGGGAATCAGCCCCAGCATTTT
CASEGQGNQPQHF
>NA|TRBV6-1|NA|TRBJ1-5
TGTGCCAGCAGTGAAGGGCCTTATCAGCCCCAGCATTTT
CASSEGPYQPQHF
>NA|TRBV19|TRBD1|TRBJ1-1
TGTGCCAGTAGTATCGACAGGGGCCACACTGAAGCTTTCTTT
CASSIDRGHTEAFF
>NA|TRBV28|NA|TRBJ2-4
TGTGCCAGCAGCACAACAGGGAACTCCAAAAACATTCAGTACTTC
CASSTTGNSKNIQYF
>NA|TRBV9|TRBD2|TRBJ2-1
TGTGCCAGCAGCGGCGGGGGGACCTACAATGAGCAGTTCTTC
CASSGGGTYNEQFF
>NA|TRBV6-5|NA|TRBJ2-3
TGTGCCAGCAGTTACTCCATGAGGGATACGCAGTATTTT
CASSYSMRDTQYF
>NA|TRBV15|NA|TRBJ1-2
TGTGCCACCAGCAGAGATCAGGAGGGTATCTATGGCTACACCTTC
CATSRDQEGIYGYTF
>NA|TRBV10-2|NA|TRBJ2-7
TGCGCCAGCAGTATCGGTCACAGGACCTACGAGCAGTACTTC
CASSIGHRTYEQYF
>NA|TRBV28|NA|TRBJ2-3
TGTGCCAGCAGTTTAGGCAGTGGAGGGGCTTCCACAGATACGCAGTATTTT
CASSLGSGGASTDTQYF
>NA|TRBV5-1|TRBD2|TRBJ2-3
TGCGCCAGCAATCGGGGGGGCAGCACAGATACGCAGTATTTT
CASNRGGSTDTQYF
>NA|TRBV2|NA|TRBJ1-4
TGTGCCAGCACGGAGAACAGGGTAACAAATGAAAAACTGTTTTTT
CASTENRVTNEKLFF
>few|TRBV4-1|TRBD1|TRBJ2-5
TGCGCCAGCAGCCAAGGGGGACAGAGGTACCAAGAGACCCAGTACTTC
CASSQGGQRYQETQYF
>NA|TRBV19|NA|TRBJ1-5
TGTGCCAGTAGTATAGTGCCAGGGTCTGGCAATCAGCCCCAGCATTTT
CASSIVPGSGNQPQHF
>once|TRBV28|TRBD1|TRBJ1-4
TGTGCCAGCCTGCGGGCGACAGGGGTCGCTGAAAAACTGTTTTTT
CASLRATGVAEKLFF
>NA|TRBV2|TRBD2|TRBJ2-3
TGTGCCAGCAGTGGTAGCGGGAAAGATCTGGGTACGCAGTATTTT
CASSGSGKDLGTQYF
>NA|TRBV28|TRBD1|TRBJ1-2
TGTGCCAGCAGTTTGCAATCCGGACAGGGGGCGAACGGCTACACCTTC
CASSLQSGQGANGYTF
>NA|TRBV9|TRBD2|TRBJ2-2
TGTGCCAGCAGCGTATCCGGGACTAGCGGGAGAGAGCTGTTTTTT
CASSVSGTSGRELFF